What follows are 23 T cell receptor beta chains derived from one specimen sequenced in a study of blood T cell repertoires in COVID-19. The assay was immunoSEQ multiplex PCR, and TCRdb's table has in-frame clones only and misses some. The sample lists some 300,000 clones, 90% occurring once. Specimen: PBMCs or T cells enriched from blood (not recorded which). Receptors were obtained from a woman younger than 35 with acute COVID-19.

This rearrangement joins TRBV6-5 to TRBJ1-4; 7 nucleotides line up with TRBD1. With V trimmed by 1 base and J by 8 bases, 7 bases remained unmatched. The germline CDR1 and CDR2 sequences are MNHEY and SVGAGI. The CDR3 runs to 15 residues. In nucleotides, the CDR3 is TGTGCCAGCAGTTACTTGACAGGGATTCGCGAAAAACTGTTTTTT. Translation gives CASSYLTGIREKLFF.

The V gene is TRBV28, the J gene TRBJ1-1, with D possibly being TRBD1 (5 bases). The CDR3 is 11 residues long. Germline CDR1 is MDHEN and CDR2 is SYDVKM. The V and J ends lost 8 bases and 6 bases respectively, with 10 bases between them. The CDR3 DNA follows: TGTGCCAGCGGGACTGCCGCTGAAGCTTTCTTT. It is translated as CASGTAAEAFF.

The rearrangement links TRBV1 to TRBJ1-5; the table's D gene call, TRBD1, was not cross checked with the DNA. TRBV1 is described as a pseudogene. CDR3 length equals 17 residues. The CDR3 region is CTSSQVLWDTDNQPQHF. The CDR3 nucleotides are TGCACCAGCAGCCAAGTACTCTGGGACACGGATAACCAGCCCCAGCATTTT.

CDR3 bases: TGTGCTAGTGGTCCCCGGACAGGGAATGCTCATGGCTACACCTTC. This codes for CASGPRTGNAHGYTF. V gene TRBV12-5 combines with J gene TRBJ1-2; 8 positions agree with TRBD1. The length of the CDR3 is 15 residues. Unmatched junction bases numbered 11, after V lost 5 bases and J lost 6 bases. Germline values: CDR1 LGHNT, CDR2 FRNRAP. The entire variable domain, with the rest obtained from reference TRBV12-5 and TRBJ1-2, is as follows: DARVTQTPRHKVTEMGQEVTMRCQPILGHNTVFWYRQTMMQGLELLAYFRNRAPLDDSGMPKDRFSAEMPDATLATLKIQPSEPRDSAVYFCASGPRTGNAHGYTFGSGTRLTVV.

The chain employs TRBV20-1 and TRBJ2-2, with 8 bases identical to TRBD2. The germline gives CDR1 DFQATT, CDR2 SNEGSKA (reference sequence). The CDR3 runs to 14 residues. The junction had 2 bases not matched to a gene; V was cut back by 3 bases and J by 2 bases. CDR3 residues: CSASLAGNTGELFF. The CDR3 nucleotides are TGCAGTGCTAGTCTAGCGGGTAACACCGGGGAGCTGTTTTTT.

In its sample, this clone was seen once. V is TRBV18 and J is TRBJ1-6; 12 bases map to TRBD1. The germline V gene encodes CDR1 KGHSH and CDR2 LQKENI. V lost 1 base to trimming and J lost 8 bases; unmatched junction nucleotides: 3. The CDR3 loop spans 16 amino acids. The CDR3 spells CASSPRGQGADSPLHF. The CDR3, as DNA: TGTGCCAGCTCACCACGGGGACAGGGGGCGGATTCACCCCTCCACTTT.

V gene TRBV5-4 combines with J gene TRBJ2-1; D gene unclear. The CDR3 totals 12 residues. CDR1 SGHNT and CDR2 YYREEE come from the germline V gene (reference sequence). The ends were cut back, 10 bases at V and 9 bases at J, with 17 bases in the middle. CDR3: CASSTGEVEQFF. Here the CDR3 DNA reads TGTGCCTCCTCGACCGGAGAGGTTGAGCAGTTCTTC.

The chain carries TRBV7-6 and TRBJ2-2; 8 positions agree with TRBD2. The CDR3 runs 15 residues. Trimming cost V 3 bases and J 4 bases; bases outside gene matches: 4. Germline V lookup: CDR1 SGHVS, CDR2 FNYEAQ. CDR3 nucleotide sequence: TGTGCCAGCAGCTTGGGACTAGTTGCCACCGGGGAGCTGTTTTTT. Translation: CASSLGLVATGELFF.

The rearrangement uses TRBV24-1 and TRBJ1-2; the match to TRBD1 covers 10 bases. This CDR3 is 17 amino acids long. The germline V gene encodes CDR1 KGHDR and CDR2 SFDVKD. V lost 3 bases to trimming and J lost 8 bases; unmatched junction nucleotides: 14. CDR3 in DNA: TGTGCCACCAGTGATCCGGACAGGGGGAGTGGGGGCGGAGGCTACACCTTC. This gives the protein CATSDPDRGSGGGGYTF.

V usage is TRBV27 and J usage is TRBJ1-1; 7 nucleotides match TRBD1. The germline V gene has CDR1 MNHEY and CDR2 SMNVEV (reference sequence). V lost 3 bases, J lost 8 bases, and 6 bases stayed unmatched. The CDR3 length is 13 residues. CDR3 protein: CASSFFGTAEAFF. The CDR3 DNA follows: TGTGCCAGCAGTTTCTTCGGGACAGCAGAAGCTTTCTTT.

The rearrangement links TRBV29-1 to TRBJ1-1, with D unclear. The CDR3 sequence is 16 residues long. The germline V and J ends were trimmed by 7 bases and 1 base, with 22 bases remaining between them. The germline V gene has CDR1 SQVTM and CDR2 ANQGSEA. The CDR3 here is CSAGRGTPFTNTEAFF. CDR3 DNA sequence: TGCAGCGCGGGGAGAGGAACCCCGTTTACGAACACTGAAGCTTTCTTT.

This chain joins TRBV29-1 and TRBJ2-7; 11 bases map to TRBD2. V gave up 7 bases and J gave up 1 base; unmatched junction bases: 9. This CDR3 spans 15 amino acids. Germline CDR1 is SQVTM and CDR2 is ANQGSEA. CDR3: CSADGGTSGSYEQYF. The DNA of the CDR3 is TGCAGCGCTGACGGGGGGACTAGCGGATCCTACGAGCAGTACTTC.

The chain couples TRBV18 to TRBJ2-5; the match to TRBD1 covers 12 bases. CDR3 length equals 17 residues. Per germline, CDR1 KGHSH and CDR2 LQKENI. The J segment lost 5 bases and the V segment lost 3 bases, leaving 10 bases of the junction unmatched. This CDR3 reads CASSPTVGQGAWETQYF. The CDR3 DNA reads TGTGCCAGCTCACCCACCGTGGGACAGGGGGCGTGGGAGACCCAGTACTTC.

This clone was seen only once. This rearrangement joins TRBV12-5 to TRBJ2-3; D is unclear. V lost 7 bases, J lost 3 bases, and 11 bases lay in between. Looked up from germline, CDR1 is LGHNT and CDR2 is FRNRAP. This CDR3 is 13 amino acids long. The CDR3 bases are TGTGCTAGTGATGGGCGTTTGACAGATACGCAGTATTTT. This translates into CASDGRLTDTQYF.

V is TRBV28 and J is TRBJ1-3; D unclear. The CDR3 is 17 amino acids. Germline-derived CDR1 and CDR2 are MDHEN and SYDVKM. Trimming shortened V by 2 bases and J by 0 bases, and 14 bases separated the two germline ends. The CDR3 sequence: CASSLPRDRSSGNTIYF. CDR3 DNA sequence: TGTGCCAGCAGTTTACCCCGGGATAGAAGCTCTGGAAACACCATATATTTT.

CDR3 nucleotide sequence: TGTGCCAGCAGTCCTAGCGGGATCCTCAACGAGCAGTACTTC. It is translated as CASSPSGILNEQYF. The chain is built from TRBV11-3 and TRBJ2-7; the match to TRBD2 covers 9 bases. Trimming removed 6 bases from V and 5 bases from J; junction bases left unmatched: 8. CDR3 size: 14 residues. Germline loops: CDR1 SGHNT, CDR2 YENEEA.

Of note for this clone: Additional DNA sequences in this sample encode the identical CDR3. This sequence joins TRBV5-4 and TRBJ2-2; 8 bases agree with TRBD1. The trim removed 0 bases at V and 5 bases at J, leaving 0 bases unmatched. CDR1 is SGHNT, CDR2 YYREEE, per germline (reference sequence). CDR3 length equals 14 residues. The CDR3 region has the DNA TGTGCCAGCAGCTTGGGACAGGGGACCGGGGAGCTGTTTTTT. Translating gives CASSLGQGTGELFF.

V is TRBV11-2 and J is TRBJ1-1; no clear D gene. The ends were cut back, 2 bases at V and 0 bases at J, with 13 bases in the middle. In germline, CDR1 is SGHAT, CDR2 FQNNGV. The CDR3 runs 16 residues. CDR3 nucleotides: TGTGCCAGCAGCTTATACGACTCTCGAATGAACACTGAAGCTTTCTTT. Translated, it gives CASSLYDSRMNTEAFF.

This rearrangement joins TRBV28 to TRBJ1-1; a possible D gene is TRBD1 (5 bases). This CDR3 is 14 amino acids long. The V gene lost 3 bases and the J gene lost 0 bases, with 8 bases spanning the gap. CDR1 and CDR2 (germline): MDHEN, SYDVKM. The CDR3 bases are TGTGCCAGCAGTTTTGCGGGGGTGAACACTGAAGCTTTCTTT. Its protein product is CASSFAGVNTEAFF.

The CDR3, as DNA: TGTGCCAGCAGTCTATCTAGCGGGGGAGTAGGAGATACGCAGTATTTT. This encodes CASSLSSGGVGDTQYF. The V gene is TRBV28, the J gene TRBJ2-3, with 10 nucleotides matching TRBD2. This CDR3 spans 16 amino acids. V dropped 5 bases and J dropped 5; count of bases not matched to a gene: 10. In germline, CDR1 is MDHEN, CDR2 SYDVKM.

CDR3 nucleotides: TGTGCCAGCAGGGTGACAGGAGCGGACACTGAAGCTTTCTTT. It encodes CASRVTGADTEAFF. The rearrangement joins TRBV2 to TRBJ1-1; tentative D call: TRBD1 (6 bases). Germline CDR1 reads SNHLY; CDR2 reads FYNNEI. V dropped 6 bases and J dropped 3 bases, with 14 bases sitting between them. The CDR3 is 14 amino acids.

This clone was found a few times. The V gene is TRBV2, the J gene TRBJ1-2; 9 bases map to TRBD1. The ends lost 6 bases at V and 3 bases at J; junction bases unmatched: 5. Per germline, CDR1 SNHLY and CDR2 FYNNEI. This CDR3 is 14 amino acids long. CDR3 in DNA: TGTGCCAGCAGCTCGGACAGGGGTGACTATGGCTACACCTTC. Its protein product is CASSSDRGDYGYTF.

V usage is TRBV28 and J usage is TRBJ1-5; D is ambiguous. This CDR3 has 13 amino acids. Germline V gene sequence: CDR1 MDHEN, CDR2 SYDVKM. V was pared by 5 bases and J by 6 bases, with 11 bases between. CDR3 sequence reads: CASSTTPGQPQHF. DNA for the CDR3: TGTGCCAGCAGTACGACCCCGGGTCAGCCCCAGCATTTT.